This TCR beta chain was sequenced for a study of blood T cell repertoires in COVID-19 (dated by TCRdb to 2020 to 2022). In the study overall: The collaborator samples originated in the United States, Italy and Spain and spanned the acute and convalescent phases of COVID-19. The prospective study material was composed of cDNA or gDNA derived from T cells, B-cell-depleted T cells, or PBMCs. The dataset comprised deeply sampled blood TCRbeta repertoires from subjects exposed to, actively infected with, or recovered from COVID-19. The repertoires were released in a freely available public database intended as a resource for research on the immune response to SARS-CoV-2. Samples came from the ongoing ImmuneRACE study (first 160 participants) plus 1,254 subjects from 6 global collaborators. Sample metadata almost always included a de-identified subject ID, COVID-19 status, age in years and sex. Where available, HLA class I and class II types were obtained from metadata supplied by the sample provider rather than from assay-based typing. Here is what the overall study found, with its caveats: Clinical and demographic metadata were provided uncurated, with the amount varying by source and participant.

Concerning this clone: Its specific antigen is unknown. Per-base quality was not reported, and no clone a single base away is much larger than it.

Participants in the prospective study were aged about 18 to 89 years, lived in about two dozen United States geographic areas, and enrolled through a virtual design. To assign participants to cohorts, the prospective study relied on clinical history that participants themselves reported in a screening survey and a study questionnaire. Recovered participants in ImmuneRACE Cohort 3 were defined as having two consecutive negative NP/OP PCR tests, clearance from a healthcare professional, or resolution of symptoms. In the prospective study, mobile phlebotomists collected whole blood, serum and a nasopharyngeal or oropharyngeal swab from each participant. Additional blood draws and questionnaires over an approximately 2-month period could optionally be provided by prospective study participants. Before DNA extraction, prospective study blood samples were shipped either frozen or at room temperature.

TCRbeta CDR3 regions were amplified from genomic DNA by means of the immunoSEQ Assay, a bias-controlled multiplex PCR. As for the original processing: Within the assay, amplification of reference gene primers was used to estimate how many nucleated cells each sample contained. Sequence reads were collapsed and filtered to measure the absolute abundance of every unique TCRbeta CDR3 rearrangement. For each sample, productive Simpson clonality was calculated as the square root of Simpson's diversity index over productive rearrangements. Drawn from immuneACCESS, this table holds only the in-frame rearrangements with V and J called that TCRdb kept. Clones are partly lost; checked studies trace under half to an unresolved V gene and leave the rest unexplained. Clone size and the V and J calls come from that table; the DNA yielded D and trimming. Here the sample has approximately 480,000 clones; about 90% occur a single time. 0.65% to 0.9% of the sample goes to the ten largest clones.

The CDR3 sequence holds 15 residues, the cysteine and phenylalanine included. The CDR3 DNA has 45 bases and is translated from base 1. V drops 4 bases and J drops 3 bases, leaving 16 bases in between. CDR1 and CDR2 are drawn from the germline V gene (reference sequence): MNHEY, SMNVEV. The receptor comes from a woman younger than 35 who had recovered from COVID-19. Sequencing was done on a sample of PBMCs or T cells enriched from blood (not recorded which). The chain is encoded by TRBV27 joined to TRBJ2-7, with a weak D call of TRBD1 (6 bases match). This receptor has the CDR3 CASSSQGKAVYEQYF. The sequence in DNA is TGTGCCAGCAGTTCCCAGGGGAAAGCGGTCTACGAGCAGTACTTC.